One sample yielded the 29 T cell receptor beta chains listed below, sequenced in a study of shared clonotypes between healthy human individuals. The table came from immunoSEQ multiplex PCR; TCRdb's copy has only in-frame clones and leaves some out. Of hundreds of thousands of clones in the sample, almost 97% were seen once. Sequences were obtained from naive CD4+ T cells sorted from blood. Subset defined: CD45RA+ positively selected. These receptors were collected from a young woman in good health.

The chain carries TRBV9 and TRBJ1-3; D is undetermined. Trimming pared 0 bases from V and 3 bases from J, leaving 7 bases between. The germline V gene encodes CDR1 SGDLS and CDR2 YYNGEE. This CDR3 contains 14 residues. CDR3 DNA sequence: TGTGCCAGCAGCGTAGGGACGTTTGGAAACACCATATATTTT. Its translation: CASSVGTFGNTIYF. Combining the CDR3 with reference TRBV9 and TRBJ1-3 gives the whole variable domain DSGVTQTPKHLITATGQRVTLRCSPRSGDLSVYWYQQSLDQGLQFLIQYYNGEERAKGNILERFSAQQFPDLHSELNLSSLELGDSALYFCASSVGTFGNTIYFGEGSWLTVV.

This chain connects TRBV6-6 to TRBJ1-2; 7 bases agree with TRBD1. CDR3 size: 14 residues. Germline assignment: CDR1 MNHNY and CDR2 SVGAGI (reference sequence). The junction had 11 bases not matched to a gene; V was cut back by 8 bases and J by 5 bases. The CDR3 loop reads CASCPQGGIYGYTF. The CDR3 bases are TGTGCCAGCTGCCCGCAGGGGGGGATTTATGGCTACACCTTC.

V gene TRBV19 combines with J gene TRBJ1-5; a weak D match, TRBD1 (5 bases). Germline lookup yields CDR1 LNHDA and CDR2 SQIVND (reference sequence). The germline V and J ends were trimmed by 6 bases and 6 bases, with 15 bases remaining between them. The CDR3 is 14 amino acids. In nucleotides, the CDR3 is TGTGCCAGTAGCAGGACGGCAGGGAGTCAGCCCCAGCATTTT. This codes for CASSRTAGSQPQHF.

The chain joins TRBV28 to TRBJ2-7, with D possibly TRBD2 on 5 matching bases. V lost 8 bases and J lost 7, with 18 bases in between. The CDR3 has 13 amino acids. The germline CDR1 and CDR2 sequences are MDHEN and SYDVKM. This CDR3 reads CASQVAGGWEQYF. CDR3 in DNA: TGTGCCAGCCAGGTTGCAGGCGGGTGGGAGCAGTACTTC.

The rearrangement links TRBV5-1 to TRBJ1-2; tentative D call: TRBD1 (5 bases). Germline CDR1 is SGHRS and CDR2 is YFSETQ. The V and J ends lost 4 bases and 4 bases respectively, with 14 bases between them. This CDR3 region has 14 residues. The CDR3 protein is CASSEGTDLYGYTF. DNA of the CDR3: TGCGCCAGCAGCGAAGGGACTGACCTCTATGGCTACACCTTC.

This clone was detected only once. The J gene is TRBJ2-2, the V gene TRBV18; 7 nucleotides align to TRBD1. The CDR3 is 14 residues long. The V gene end was trimmed by 0 bases and the J gene end by 5 bases; junction bases not matched to a gene: 0. Germline-derived CDR1 and CDR2 are KGHSH and LQKENI. In DNA form, the CDR3 reads TGTGCCAGCTCACCACCACAGGGGACCGGGGAGCTGTTTTTT. Translation: CASSPPQGTGELFF.

This clone was counted once. The chain recombines TRBV7-8 with TRBJ1-5; D is ambiguous. V lost 6 bases and J 7 bases, leaving 13 bases between the germline ends. CDR1 is SGHVS and CDR2 is FQNEAQ in the germline V gene. The length of the CDR3 is 13 residues. For the CDR3, the DNA is TGTGCCAGCAGACTGGGAGCAGGACAGCCCCAGCATTTT. Encoded protein: CASRLGAGQPQHF.

CDR3 residues: CASSPRNPGLGTYEQYF. The CDR3, as DNA: TGTGCCAGCTCACCACGAAACCCGGGACTAGGGACCTACGAGCAGTACTTC. The chain employs TRBV18 and TRBJ2-7; 8 nucleotides line up with TRBD2. The CDR3 runs 17 residues. Trimming cost V 1 base and J 2 bases; bases outside gene matches: 10. CDR1 and CDR2 from the germline V gene are KGHSH and LQKENI.

This chain connects TRBV7-2 to TRBJ1-1; 8 positions agree with TRBD1. V trimming: 4 bases; J trimming: 0 bases; junction bases outside the gene matches: 7. Germline-derived CDR1 and CDR2 are SGHTA and FQGNSA. The CDR3 is made up of 16 amino acids. The DNA for the CDR3 is TGTGCCAGCAGCTCACAGGGGGGGGTGATGAACACTGAAGCTTTCTTT. Translation: CASSSQGGVMNTEAFF.

The chain joins TRBV28 to TRBJ2-3, with a weak D call TRBD2 (6 bases). V was shortened by 3 bases and J by 2 bases, with 15 bases between the two germline ends. The germline V gene has CDR1 MDHEN and CDR2 SYDVKM. The CDR3 contains 16 residues. The CDR3: CASSFSGSRFTDTQYF. In DNA form, the CDR3 reads TGTGCCAGCAGTTTTTCCGGGAGCCGTTTCACAGATACGCAGTATTTT.

The rearrangement uses TRBV27 and TRBJ2-3; D is ambiguous. The V gene lost 2 bases and the J gene lost 0 bases, with 12 bases spanning the gap. The CDR3 spans 16 residues. Germline loops: CDR1 MNHEY, CDR2 SMNVEV (reference sequence). As DNA, the CDR3 is TGTGCCAGCAGTTTACAACTAACCCCTAGCACAGATACGCAGTATTTT. Translation: CASSLQLTPSTDTQYF.

In this sample, this clone turned up once. The chain combines TRBV7-8 with TRBJ2-2; D is unclear. V shed 4 bases and J shed 7 bases, with 7 bases lying between them. The germline V gene has CDR1 SGHVS and CDR2 FQNEAQ. This CDR3 comprises 12 residues. CDR3 nucleotides: TGTGCCAGCAGCTGGCCTTTCGGGGAGCTGTTTTTT. Translated: CASSWPFGELFF.

V gene TRBV27 combines with J gene TRBJ1-2; 7 bases match TRBD1. CDR3 length: 13 amino acids. With V trimmed by 10 bases and J by 4 bases, 9 bases remained unmatched. CDR1 is MNHEY, CDR2 SMNVEV, per germline (reference sequence). CDR3 sequence reads: CATKTGDRYGYTF. Here the CDR3 DNA reads TGTGCCACCAAAACAGGGGATCGCTATGGCTACACCTTC.

This sequence joins TRBV30 and TRBJ1-2, with unresolved D. The V end was cut by 2 bases, the J end by 7 bases, with 11 bases between. CDR3 length: 12 amino acids. Germline V gene data show CDR1 as GTSNPN and CDR2 as SVGIG (reference sequence). CDR3 sequence: CAWSMEVGGYTF. In DNA form, the CDR3 reads TGTGCCTGGAGTATGGAGGTCGGTGGCTACACCTTC.

J is TRBJ2-3 and V is TRBV5-4, with a tentative D call TRBD1 (6 bases). The CDR3 sequence is 16 residues long. V lost 2 bases and J 4 bases, leaving 17 bases between the germline ends. Germline V gene sequence: CDR1 SGHNT, CDR2 YYREEE (reference sequence). The DNA of the CDR3 is TGTGCCAGCAGCTTAAGGCCCACAGGGAGTCCAGATACGCAGTATTTT. Translation gives CASSLRPTGSPDTQYF.

The genes are TRBV28 and TRBJ1-5, with no clear D. V was trimmed by 3 bases and J by 0 bases, leaving 12 bases between them. The CDR3 has 16 amino acids. Germline-derived CDR1 and CDR2 are MDHEN and SYDVKM. CDR3: CASSFVLPVSNQPQHF. The CDR3 DNA is TGTGCCAGCAGTTTTGTTCTCCCGGTTAGCAATCAGCCCCAGCATTTT.

The chain recombines TRBV19 with TRBJ2-5; a weak D match, TRBD1 (5 bases). CDR1 and CDR2 from the germline V gene are LNHDA and SQIVND (reference sequence). The CDR3 extends over 13 amino acids. V lost 7 bases, J lost 3 bases, and 12 bases lay in between. CDR3 DNA sequence: TGTGCCAGTACCGGACGCAGGGAAGAGACCCAGTACTTC. Amino acid sequence: CASTGRREETQYF.

V usage is TRBV11-2 and J usage is TRBJ2-3, with 9 bases matching TRBD2. The CDR3 runs to 17 residues. CDR1 SGHAT and CDR2 FQNNGV come from the germline V gene. Trimming cost V 1 base and J 8 bases; bases outside gene matches: 13. This CDR3 reads CASSLVSSGRGRATQYF. Written as DNA, the CDR3 is TGTGCCAGCAGCTTAGTTAGTAGCGGGAGAGGTAGGGCTACGCAGTATTTT.

The gene calls are TRBV15 and TRBJ2-6; D remains unclear. The germline gives CDR1 LNHNV, CDR2 YYDKDF (reference sequence). This CDR3 spans 16 amino acids. Trimming took off 5 bases at V and 2 bases at J, with 13 bases between the two ends. CDR3 amino acids: CATSELAYAGANVLTF. In DNA, the CDR3 is TGTGCCACCAGCGAGTTAGCCTATGCTGGGGCCAACGTCCTGACTTTC.

The chain employs TRBV5-1 and TRBJ1-5; no definite D call. Germline V CDR1 and CDR2: SGHRS, YFSETQ. The germline V and J ends were trimmed by 0 bases and 1 base, with 8 bases remaining between them. The CDR3 runs 15 residues. CDR3 coding DNA: TGCGCCAGCAGCTTGGATGCACTAAGCAATCAGCCCCAGCATTTT. It specifies CASSLDALSNQPQHF.

This chain links TRBV6-5 with TRBJ2-7, with 7 nucleotides matching TRBD1. The CDR3 length is 14 residues. V shed 6 bases and J 0 bases; nucleotides not matched to a gene: 5. Germline-derived CDR1 and CDR2 are MNHEY and SVGAGI. CDR3 sequence reads: CASRTRDSSYEQYF. The CDR3 DNA reads as TGTGCCAGCAGAACTAGGGACAGCTCCTACGAGCAGTACTTC.

The chain recombines TRBV15 with TRBJ2-6, with unresolved D. CDR3 length: 15 amino acids. V was clipped by 0 bases and J by 0 bases, with 3 bases between them. Looked up from germline, CDR1 is LNHNV and CDR2 is YYDKDF (reference sequence). This CDR3 reads CATSRDVSGANVLTF. As DNA, the CDR3 is TGTGCCACCAGCAGAGATGTCTCTGGGGCCAACGTCCTGACTTTC.

This chain joins TRBV28 and TRBJ2-7, with 13 bases matching TRBD2. The length of the CDR3 is 16 residues. J gave up 2 bases and V 8 bases, and 9 bases lay outside the gene matches. Germline assignment: CDR1 MDHEN and CDR2 SYDVKM. CDR3 nucleotide sequence: TGTGCCAGCGCCACAAGGGGACTAGCGGGGACCTACGAGCAGTACTTC. Amino acid sequence: CASATRGLAGTYEQYF.

The V gene is TRBV18, the J gene TRBJ1-4; perhaps TRBD1 as D (6 bases). This CDR3 is 14 amino acids long. Germline CDR1 and CDR2: KGHSH and LQKENI. Trimming removed 6 bases at V and 8 bases at J, with 16 bases between. The CDR3 protein is CASSFPGAGEKLFF. The CDR3 DNA reads TGTGCCAGCTCTTTCCCAGGGGCTGGAGAAAAACTGTTTTTT.

The sample holds a few counts of this clone. The chain uses TRBV18 and TRBJ1-5, with 7 bases matching TRBD1. Trimming removed 4 bases from V and 1 base from J; junction bases left unmatched: 7. In germline, CDR1 is KGHSH, CDR2 LQKENI. The CDR3 spans 16 residues. In nucleotides, the CDR3 is TGTGCCAGCTCACGACAGGGAGAGGGCAGCAATCAGCCCCAGCATTTT. Its protein product is CASSRQGEGSNQPQHF.

This CDR3 is CASSSYGRENTEAFF. The CDR3, as DNA: TGTGCCAGCAGTTCCTATGGACGAGAGAACACTGAAGCTTTCTTT. The chain recombines TRBV27 with TRBJ1-1; D unresolved. The germline V gene encodes CDR1 MNHEY and CDR2 SMNVEV (reference sequence). V was trimmed by 4 bases and J by 1 base, leaving 13 bases between them. The CDR3 sequence is 15 residues long.

The count of this clone is one. The chain is built from TRBV29-1 and TRBJ2-6; no clear D. This CDR3 spans 12 amino acids. V dropped 4 bases and J dropped 4 bases, with 5 bases sitting between them. The germline gives CDR1 SQVTM, CDR2 ANQGSEA. The CDR3 loop is CSVGSGANVLTF. DNA for the CDR3: TGCAGCGTTGGGTCCGGGGCCAACGTCCTGACTTTC.

The chain links TRBV18 to TRBJ1-1, with D unresolved. Germline V CDR1 and CDR2: KGHSH, LQKENI. V shed 1 base and J shed 7 bases, with 13 bases lying between them. The CDR3 has 14 residues. CDR3 sequence (DNA): TGTGCCAGCTCACCACGGATTTTGGCAGGTGAAGCTTTCTTT. Translating it yields CASSPRILAGEAFF.

CDR3 region: CASSLSTSGSYNEQFF. For the CDR3, the DNA is TGTGCCAGCAGTTTATCAACTAGCGGCTCCTACAATGAGCAGTTCTTC. The gene calls are TRBV27 and TRBJ2-1; 8 bases are a match to TRBD2. CDR1 and CDR2 (germline): MNHEY, SMNVEV (reference sequence). V was pared by 0 bases and J by 0 bases, with 1 base of the junction left unmatched. The CDR3 contains 16 residues.